This passage covers 10 T cell receptor beta chains from one sample sequenced in a study of cytomegalovirus exposure and HLA in healthy donors. The repertoire was sequenced with immunoSEQ multiplex PCR; TCRdb's copy has only in-frame clones and lacks some. This sample yields approximately 80,000 clones, of which approximately 93% are seen a single time; around 3.5% belongs to the top ten. Sequenced material: PBMCs. All receptors come from a woman aged 25 to 39 in good health and CMV-seronegative.

The V call is TRBV11-2, the J call TRBJ1-1; the match to TRBD1 covers 7 bases. Trimming at V came to 1 base and at J to 1 base, leaving 0 bases not matched to a gene. CDR1 is SGHAT, CDR2 FQNNGV, per germline. The CDR3 consists of 14 residues. The CDR3 DNA reads as TGTGCCAGCAGCTTAGGGGACAGGAACACTGAAGCTTTCTTT. Residues: CASSLGDRNTEAFF. The full variable domain, in which reference TRBV11-2 and TRBJ1-1 provide the parts outside the CDR3, is EAGVAQSPRYKIIEKRQSVAFWCNPISGHATLYWYQQILGQGPKLLIQFQNNGVVDDSQLPKDRFSAERLKGVDSTLKIQPAKLEDSAVYLCASSLGDRNTEAFFGQGTRLTVV.

The chain employs TRBV5-5 and TRBJ2-7, with D possibly TRBD1 on 5 matching bases. There are 16 residues in the CDR3. V lost 0 bases and J 0 bases, leaving 13 bases between the germline ends. Per the germline V gene, CDR1 is SGHKS and CDR2 is YYEKEE (reference sequence). The CDR3 here is CASSLADSPSSYEQYF. The CDR3 DNA sequence: TGTGCCAGCAGCTTGGCCGACAGCCCGAGCTCCTACGAGCAGTACTTC. Full variable domain (outside the CDR3, taken from reference TRBV5-5 and TRBJ2-7): DAGVTQSPTHLIKTRGQQVTLRCSPISGHKSVSWYQQVLGQGPQFIFQYYEKEERGRGNFPDRFSARQFPNYSSELNVNALLLGDSALYLCASSLADSPSSYEQYFGPGTRLTVT.

The V and J genes are TRBV9 and TRBJ1-1; 9 positions match TRBD1. The CDR3 runs 15 residues. Trimming took 2 bases from V and 6 from J; bases not matched to a gene: 8. Germline lookup yields CDR1 SGDLS and CDR2 YYNGEE. The CDR3 spells CASSVDTGGVAEAFF. The CDR3 coding sequence is TGTGCCAGCAGCGTGGATACAGGGGGCGTCGCTGAAGCTTTCTTT.

The J gene is TRBJ2-5, the V gene TRBV9; D ambiguous. Germline values: CDR1 SGDLS, CDR2 YYNGEE. V lost 4 bases and J 3 bases, leaving 10 bases between the germline ends. This CDR3 has 13 residues. The CDR3 here is CASSLRLKETQYF. The CDR3 bases are TGTGCCAGCAGCCTGAGACTCAAAGAGACCCAGTACTTC.

The V gene is TRBV15, the J gene TRBJ1-3, with D possibly matching TRBD1 (6 bases). This CDR3 is 14 amino acids long. Germline CDR1 and CDR2: LNHNV and YYDKDF (reference sequence). V was pared by 4 bases and J by 4 bases, with 11 bases between. The CDR3 sequence: CATSTDRLGNTIYF. In DNA form, the CDR3 reads TGTGCCACCAGCACAGACAGGCTCGGAAACACCATATATTTT.

The chain employs TRBV18 and TRBJ2-5; no definite D call. Germline V gene data show CDR1 as KGHSH and CDR2 as LQKENI. Deletions cut 1 base from V and 4 bases from J, with 10 bases between. This CDR3 is built from 14 residues. The CDR3 nucleotides are TGTGCCAGCTCACCACGCGCAGGTGGAGAGACCCAGTACTTC. Its translation: CASSPRAGGETQYF.

The V call is TRBV6-5, the J call TRBJ1-3; D gene uncertain. V was shortened by 4 bases and J by 0 bases, with 10 bases between the two germline ends. CDR3 length equals 15 residues. The germline V gene has CDR1 MNHEY and CDR2 SVGAGI. The CDR3 sequence is CASSLFGGSGNTIYF. The DNA for the CDR3 is TGTGCCAGCAGTTTATTCGGCGGCTCTGGAAACACCATATATTTT.

The chain links TRBV5-1 to TRBJ2-3; D unclear. V was shortened by 4 bases and J by 2 bases, with 14 bases between the two germline ends. Germline V gene data show CDR1 as SGHRS and CDR2 as YFSETQ. CDR3 length: 15 amino acids. The CDR3: CASSADRHNTDTQYF. As DNA, the CDR3 is TGCGCCAGCAGCGCCGATCGACATAACACAGATACGCAGTATTTT.

CDR3 region: CASSLPDTQYF. The CDR3 bases are TGTGCCAGCAGTTTACCGGATACGCAGTATTTT. The chain couples TRBV28 to TRBJ2-3; D is uncertain. The ends were cut back, 2 bases at V and 6 bases at J, with 3 bases in the middle. CDR3 length equals 11 residues. The germline gives CDR1 MDHEN, CDR2 SYDVKM.

The J gene is TRBJ1-6, the V gene TRBV28; 9 bases are a match to TRBD1. Trimming at V came to 5 bases and at J to 10 bases, leaving 9 bases not matched to a gene. The germline gives CDR1 MDHEN, CDR2 SYDVKM. This CDR3 has 15 residues. The CDR3 DNA reads as TGTGCCAGCAGTACCGGGGACAGGGTTGTCTCACCCCTCCACTTT. Translation gives CASSTGDRVVSPLHF.